One sample yielded the 19 T cell receptor beta chains listed below, sequenced in a study of T cell repertoires in cytomegalovirus infection (dated by TCRdb to about 2019). The meaning of the sample's treatment or condition label: in vitro stimulation with specific CMV peptide epitopes to enrich CMV-specific T cells. These TCRs' antigens remain unknown. Sequencing used an Illumina HiSeq 1500. TCRdb passed the public sequencing reads through fastp at Q25 and MiXCR, retaining productive beta sequences. Duplicate CDR3 protein sequences are folded into a single record with the most common DNA and genes. Across this sample there are 20,000 to 30,000 distinct CDR3 sequences, with approximately 22% seen only once. The ten largest clones take up approximately 91% of the sample. The sequencing used CD8+ T cells from cultured PBMCs, collected from culture after CMV antigen stimulation. The receptors shown here come from a human donor in good health (CMV status not recorded). Some clones in this sample may be carry-over from other donors' samples.

This clonotype was observed a few times. The V gene is TRBV29-1, the J gene TRBJ1-2; the D gene is possibly TRBD1 (5 bases). Germline lookup yields CDR1 SQVTM and CDR2 ANQGSEA. V was shortened by 4 bases and J by 8 bases, with 14 bases between the two germline ends. This CDR3 region has 12 residues. The CDR3 loop reads CSVGGTGRGYTF. Written as DNA, the CDR3 is TGCAGCGTTGGAGGGACGGGTAGGGGCTACACCTTC. The full variable domain, in which reference TRBV29-1 and TRBJ1-2 provide the parts outside the CDR3, is SAVISQKPSRDICQRGTSLTIQCQVDSQVTMMFWYRQQPGQSLTLIATANQGSEATYESGFVIDKFPISRPNLTFSTLTVSNMSPEDSSIYLCSVGGTGRGYTFGSGTRLTVV.

This rearrangement joins TRBV5-6 to TRBJ1-2; D unclear. Germline CDR1 is SGHDT and CDR2 is YYEEEE. This CDR3 region has 13 residues. V lost 2 bases and J 0 bases, leaving 5 bases between the germline ends. CDR3 sequence: CASSLAANYGYTF. The CDR3 DNA reads TGTGCCAGCAGCTTAGCAGCTAACTATGGCTACACCTTC.

The V and J genes are TRBV7-2 and TRBJ2-5; 9 bases are a match to TRBD1. Losses at the gene ends were 2 bases for V and 5 bases for J; bases not matched to a gene: 3. The CDR3 length is 14 residues. CDR1 is SGHTA, CDR2 FQGNSA, per germline. CDR3 amino acids: CASSLNRGRETQYF. CDR3 in DNA: TGTGCCAGCAGCTTAAACAGGGGGCGGGAGACCCAGTACTTC.

This clonotype showed up just a few times. V gene TRBV11-2 combines with J gene TRBJ1-2, with TRBD1 identical over 8 bases. Germline V gene sequence: CDR1 SGHAT, CDR2 FQNNGV. The CDR3 is 13 residues long. V trimming: 2 bases; J trimming: 8 bases; junction bases outside the gene matches: 4. CDR3 in DNA: TGTGCCAGCAGCTTACAGGGGGCGCAGGGCTACACCTTC. It encodes CASSLQGAQGYTF. The full variable domain, with the rest looked up from reference TRBV11-2 and TRBJ1-2, is EAGVAQSPRYKIIEKRQSVAFWCNPISGHATLYWYQQILGQGPKLLIQFQNNGVVDDSQLPKDRFSAERLKGVDSTLKIQPAKLEDSAVYLCASSLQGAQGYTFGSGTRLTVV.

J is TRBJ2-7 and V is TRBV27; maybe TRBD2 (6 bases). This CDR3 has 15 residues. Trimming left V 5 bases short and J 5 bases short, with 19 bases between. CDR1 MNHEY and CDR2 SMNVEV come from the germline V gene (reference sequence). As DNA, the CDR3 is TGTGCCAGCAGTCCCCCCCCGGGGAGGATTGACGAGCAGTACTTC. Translation: CASSPPPGRIDEQYF.

The V and J genes are TRBV4-2 and TRBJ1-5; a weak D match, TRBD1 (5 bases). The CDR3 sequence is 16 residues long. CDR1 is LGHNA and CDR2 is YNFKEQ in the germline V gene. The V end was cut by 0 bases, the J end by 4 bases, with 13 bases between. CDR3 protein: CASSQDEGTGNQPQHF. CDR3 in DNA: TGTGCCAGCAGCCAAGATGAGGGGACGGGGAATCAGCCCCAGCATTTT.

The rearrangement uses TRBV2 and TRBJ1-2; D gene uncertain. V lost 3 bases to trimming and J lost 4 bases, with 18 bases between them. The germline gives CDR1 SNHLY, CDR2 FYNNEI. There are 16 residues in the CDR3. This CDR3 reads CASSDVEAAFVYGYTF. CDR3 coding DNA: TGTGCCAGCAGTGATGTGGAGGCAGCCTTTGTCTATGGCTACACCTTC.

There are many counts of this clonotype. V gene TRBV10-2 combines with J gene TRBJ2-3; 10 nucleotides match TRBD2. The junction had 10 bases not matched to a gene; V was cut back by 7 bases and J by 6 bases. Germline loops: CDR1 WSHSY, CDR2 SAAADI. This CDR3 comprises 15 residues. The CDR3 nucleotides are TGCGCCAGCATGTCTGGACTAGCGGCCCCGGATACGCAGTATTTT. It encodes CASMSGLAAPDTQYF.

This clonotype was seen a few times. The chain uses TRBV6-2 or TRBV6-3 and TRBJ1-5, with D possibly being TRBD1 (6 bases). From germline, CDR1 is MNHEY and CDR2 SVGEGT. V was shortened by 4 bases and J by 6 bases, with 10 bases between the two germline ends. The CDR3 runs 13 residues. Here the CDR3 DNA reads TGTGCCAGCAGTTCAGACAGGCGTCAGCCCCAGCATTTT. Translated: CASSSDRRQPQHF.

The chain couples TRBV9 to TRBJ2-5; 8 bases fit TRBD1. Trimming removed 4 bases from V and 5 bases from J; junction bases left unmatched: 7. Germline V gene lookup returns CDR1 SGDLS and CDR2 YYNGEE. The CDR3 is 14 amino acids. The CDR3 sequence: CASSPRQGRETQYF. The CDR3 DNA reads TGTGCCAGCAGCCCAAGACAGGGGAGGGAGACCCAGTACTTC.

This clonotype was counted only a few times. This sequence joins TRBV5-5 and TRBJ1-6; D gene uncertain. With 4 bases removed from V and 3 bases from J, the gap between germline ends came to 11 bases. Germline-derived CDR1 and CDR2 are SGHKS and YYEKEE (reference sequence). The CDR3 is 15 amino acids. CDR3 in amino acids: CASSLAVGYNSPLHF. The CDR3, as DNA: TGTGCCAGCAGCCTGGCGGTTGGCTATAATTCACCCCTCCACTTT.

The rearrangement uses TRBV29-1 and TRBJ1-1, with 9 bases aligning to TRBD1. The CDR3 is 14 residues long. The germline CDR1 and CDR2 sequences are SQVTM and ANQGSEA. J lost 7 bases, V lost 4 bases, and 10 bases had no gene match. The CDR3 spells CSVAGTGSGIEAFF. The CDR3 DNA sequence: TGCAGCGTTGCCGGGACAGGGTCGGGTATTGAAGCTTTCTTT.

This chain uses TRBV5-1 with TRBJ2-3; TRBD2 agrees at 7 bases. The CDR3 loop spans 16 amino acids. V gave up 0 bases and J gave up 2 bases; unmatched junction bases: 6. Germline loops: CDR1 SGHRS, CDR2 YFSETQ. The CDR3 loop is CASSLAGGGPTDTQYF. The DNA for the CDR3 is TGCGCCAGCAGCTTGGCGGGGGGAGGTCCCACAGATACGCAGTATTTT.

The sample holds a few counts of this clonotype. This sequence joins TRBV4-3 and TRBJ1-1; TRBD1 matches 7 bases. CDR3 size: 13 residues. V shed 4 bases and J 5 bases; nucleotides not matched to a gene: 4. CDR1 is LGHNA and CDR2 is YSLEER in the germline V gene. CDR3: CASSPLGQTEAFF. CDR3 DNA: TGCGCCAGCAGCCCCCTGGGACAGACTGAAGCTTTCTTT.

The chain couples TRBV2 to TRBJ1-5; the match to TRBD1 covers 8 bases. The CDR3 is 15 amino acids. Unmatched junction bases numbered 6, after V lost 6 bases and J lost 2 bases. Germline V gene sequence: CDR1 SNHLY, CDR2 FYNNEI. The CDR3 DNA sequence: TGTGCCAGCAGCAGGGACAGGACGGGCAATCAGCCCCAGCATTTT. Protein product: CASSRDRTGNQPQHF.

This clonotype was seen ten or more times. The gene calls are TRBV6-1 and TRBJ2-3; D call uncertain. The ends were cut back, 6 bases at V and 10 bases at J, with 20 bases in the middle. Per the germline V gene, CDR1 is MNHNS and CDR2 is SASEGT. The CDR3 loop spans 14 amino acids. CDR3 amino acids: CASSYVADLIPQYF. In DNA form, the CDR3 reads TGTGCCAGCAGCTACGTCGCGGACCTGATACCGCAGTATTTT.

J is TRBJ2-7 and V is TRBV28; D is ambiguous. CDR3 length: 13 residues. The germline gives CDR1 MDHEN, CDR2 SYDVKM. Trimming removed 8 bases from V and 3 bases from J, with 14 bases in between. The CDR3 loop is CASSTGIGYEQYF. Written as DNA, the CDR3 is TGTGCCAGCTCAACTGGCATAGGCTACGAGCAGTACTTC.

This clonotype was seen a handful of times. This rearrangement joins TRBV20-1 to TRBJ2-3; 10 bases map to TRBD2. The V segment lost 3 bases and the J segment 2 bases; nucleotides outside the gene matches: 8. The CDR3 runs to 16 residues. Germline V gene data show CDR1 as DFQATT and CDR2 as SNEGSKA (reference sequence). The CDR3 nucleotides are TGCAGTGCTAGGAGGGCTCTAGCGGGGGACACAGATACGCAGTATTTT. It yields the protein CSARRALAGDTDTQYF.

This clonotype came up many times. CDR3 coding DNA: TGTGCCAGCAGCGGGGACGGGGGGCCCAATCAGCCCCAGCATTTT. Its protein is CASSGDGGPNQPQHF. The gene calls are TRBV7-8 and TRBJ1-5; perhaps TRBD1 as D (6 bases). Trimming shortened V by 5 bases and J by 3 bases, and 14 bases separated the two germline ends. CDR1 and CDR2 from the germline V gene are SGHVS and FQNEAQ. CDR3 length: 15 amino acids.